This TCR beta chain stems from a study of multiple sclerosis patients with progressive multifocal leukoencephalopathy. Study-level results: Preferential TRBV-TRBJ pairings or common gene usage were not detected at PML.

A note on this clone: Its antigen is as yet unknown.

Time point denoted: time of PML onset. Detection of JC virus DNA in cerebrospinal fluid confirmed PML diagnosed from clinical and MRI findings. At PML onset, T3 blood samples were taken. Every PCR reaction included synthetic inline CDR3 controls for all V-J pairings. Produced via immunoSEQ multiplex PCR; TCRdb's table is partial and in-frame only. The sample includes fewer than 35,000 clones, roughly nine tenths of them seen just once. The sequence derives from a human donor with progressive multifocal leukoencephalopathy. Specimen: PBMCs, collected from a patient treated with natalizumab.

CDR3 in DNA: TGCGCCAGCAGCCAAGAAGGGGCCCCAGGGGAGCTGTTTTTT. The encoded protein is CASSQEGAPGELFF. The rearrangement joins TRBV4-1 to TRBJ2-2, with a weak D call TRBD1 (5 bases). The CDR3 is 14 amino acids. Germline CDR1 is MGHRA and CDR2 is YSYEKL. V was shortened by 0 bases and J by 8 bases, with 10 bases between the two germline ends.